This passage covers 31 T cell receptor beta chains from one sample sequenced in a study of blood T cell repertoires in COVID-19. Measured with immunoSEQ multiplex PCR; TCRdb has only the in-frame clones, and not every one. The table shows roughly 79,000 clones, with around 90% occurring only once. What was sequenced was peripheral blood. These receptors were obtained from a woman over 75 with active or convalescent COVID-19.

The rearrangement links TRBV2 to TRBJ2-4; a possible D gene is TRBD1 (6 bases). The CDR3 consists of 15 residues. The germline gives CDR1 SNHLY, CDR2 FYNNEI. V was shortened by 8 bases and J by 0 bases, with 14 bases between the two germline ends. The CDR3 is CASRTGMLAKNIQYF. DNA for the CDR3: TGTGCCAGCCGAACAGGGATGTTAGCCAAAAACATTCAGTACTTC.

The chain carries TRBV25-1 and TRBJ2-6, with 10 bases aligning to TRBD1. V was pared by 8 bases and J by 0 bases, with 4 bases of the junction left unmatched. Per germline, CDR1 MGHDK and CDR2 SYGVNS. The CDR3 is 16 amino acids. CDR3 DNA sequence: TGTGCCAGCGGCAGGACAGGGGGCTCTGGGGCCAACGTCCTGACTTTC. It is translated as CASGRTGGSGANVLTF.

The chain links TRBV6-5 to TRBJ1-2; a weak D match, TRBD1 (6 bases). CDR1 and CDR2 (germline): MNHEY, SVGAGI. The CDR3 extends over 14 amino acids. Trimming removed 7 bases at V and 4 bases at J, with 16 bases between. The CDR3 bases are TGTGCCAGCACTACCCCTGGACAGATCTATGGCTACACCTTC. Translation gives CASTTPGQIYGYTF.

V is TRBV6-2 or TRBV6-3 and J is TRBJ1-2; D gene uncertain. Germline V lookup: CDR1 MNHEY, CDR2 SVGEGT. The CDR3 runs to 13 residues. Trimming took 5 bases from V and 1 from J, leaving 8 bases between them. This chain's CDR3 is CASSADINYGYTF. In DNA, the CDR3 is TGTGCCAGCAGTGCCGACATTAACTATGGCTACACCTTC.

The rearrangement joins TRBV6-5 to TRBJ1-6; D is perhaps TRBD1 (5 bases). This CDR3 is built from 15 residues. V dropped 6 bases and J dropped 10 bases, with 19 bases sitting between them. Germline CDR1 MNHEY, CDR2 SVGAGI. The CDR3 loop is CASRSRRGQRSPLHF. Here the CDR3 DNA reads TGTGCCAGCAGGAGCCGAAGGGGCCAGAGATCACCCCTCCACTTT.

The chain couples TRBV9 to TRBJ1-6, with 7 bases aligning to TRBD1. Germline assignment: CDR1 SGDLS and CDR2 YYNGEE. With V trimmed by 3 bases and J by 2 bases, 8 bases remained unmatched. The CDR3 contains 17 residues. CDR3 in amino acids: CASSALSGTAYNSPLHF. In DNA form, the CDR3 reads TGTGCCAGCAGCGCCCTCTCCGGGACAGCCTATAATTCACCCCTCCACTTT.

V and J are TRBV5-6 and TRBJ1-5; TRBD1 might be the D (5 bases). The CDR3 is made up of 14 amino acids. V dropped 4 bases and J dropped 6 bases, with 14 bases sitting between them. Germline-derived CDR1 and CDR2 are SGHDT and YYEEEE. Here the CDR3 reads CASSRGLQGQPQHF. CDR3 coding DNA: TGTGCCAGCAGCCGGGGACTCCAAGGTCAGCCCCAGCATTTT.

This sequence joins TRBV24-1 and TRBJ2-2; D is perhaps TRBD1 (6 bases). CDR3 length: 14 residues. From germline, CDR1 is KGHDR and CDR2 SFDVKD. With 4 bases removed from V and 2 bases from J, the gap between germline ends came to 7 bases. CDR3 nucleotide sequence: TGTGCCACCAGTGAGGGGGCCAACACCGGGGAGCTGTTTTTT. It yields the protein CATSEGANTGELFF.

This clone was counted only a few times. The V gene is TRBV28, the J gene TRBJ2-4; 7 bases are a match to TRBD1. Trimming took 3 bases from V and 5 from J; bases not matched to a gene: 1. This CDR3 is built from 13 residues. The germline V gene encodes CDR1 MDHEN and CDR2 SYDVKM. CDR3 sequence reads: CASSLGTENIQYF. CDR3 coding DNA: TGTGCCAGCAGTTTGGGGACAGAAAACATTCAGTACTTC.

V gene TRBV7-2 combines with J gene TRBJ2-7; TRBD1 agrees at 8 bases. Trimming took 5 bases from V and 3 from J; bases not matched to a gene: 9. In germline, CDR1 is SGHTA, CDR2 FQGNSA. The CDR3 contains 15 residues. The CDR3: CASSLGQGSGYEQYF. In nucleotides, the CDR3 is TGTGCCAGCAGCCTAGGACAGGGCAGTGGCTACGAGCAGTACTTC.

This chain connects TRBV5-1 to TRBJ2-2; possibly TRBD2 for D (5 bases). V lost 0 bases and J lost 8, with 17 bases in between. CDR1 SGHRS and CDR2 YFSETQ come from the germline V gene. The CDR3 is 16 residues long. The CDR3 bases are TGCGCCAGCAGCTTGGACACTGGACTTAAGGTGGGGGAGCTGTTTTTT. Its protein product is CASSLDTGLKVGELFF.

The chain couples TRBV5-1 to TRBJ1-1; 7 bases are shared with TRBD1. Germline CDR1 is SGHRS and CDR2 is YFSETQ. With 7 bases clipped from V and 0 bases from J, the junction kept 9 bases outside the gene matches. This CDR3 spans 15 amino acids. The CDR3 protein is CASARNRGLNTEAFF. The CDR3 DNA reads TGCGCCAGCGCCAGAAACAGGGGACTGAACACTGAAGCTTTCTTT. Together with reference TRBV5-1 and TRBJ1-1, the CDR3 gives the full variable domain: KAGVTQTPRYLIKTRGQQVTLSCSPISGHRSVSWYQQTPGQGLQFLFEYFSETQRNKGNFPGRFSGRQFSNSRSEMNVSTLELGDSALYLCASARNRGLNTEAFFGQGTRLTVV.

The V and J genes are TRBV11-2 and TRBJ2-1; 8 nucleotides match TRBD1. Germline CDR1 and CDR2: SGHAT and FQNNGV. This CDR3 region has 13 residues. The junction had 4 bases not matched to a gene; V was cut back by 5 bases and J by 7 bases. The CDR3 coding sequence is TGTGCCAGCAGCCAGGACAGGGTGAATGAGCAGTTCTTC. This codes for CASSQDRVNEQFF.

The V gene is TRBV5-5, the J gene TRBJ2-2, with unresolved D. Germline V lookup: CDR1 SGHKS, CDR2 YYEKEE (reference sequence). CDR3 size: 16 residues. The V end was cut by 1 base, the J end by 4 bases, with 14 bases between. CDR3 coding DNA: TGTGCCAGCAGCTTGCAGTTTGGTCCGATCACCGGGGAGCTGTTTTTT. Amino acid sequence: CASSLQFGPITGELFF.

The chain has TRBV6-2 or TRBV6-3 and TRBJ2-3; 15 positions agree with TRBD2. The CDR3 covers 19 residues. Germline V gene data show CDR1 as MNHEY and CDR2 as SVGEGT. J gave up 0 bases and V 4 bases, and 8 bases lay outside the gene matches. The CDR3 region has the DNA TGTGCCAGCAGTTCCCTAGGACTAGCGGGAGGGCCAAGCACAGATACGCAGTATTTT. The encoded protein is CASSSLGLAGGPSTDTQYF.

The CDR3 loop reads CASWETGVEETQYF. The CDR3 DNA follows: TGTGCCAGCTGGGAGACAGGGGTGGAAGAGACCCAGTACTTC. The V gene is TRBV2, the J gene TRBJ2-5; 8 bases match TRBD1. V shed 8 bases, J shed 3 bases, and the junction held 8 bases outside the gene matches. This CDR3 is built from 14 residues. Germline CDR1 SNHLY, CDR2 FYNNEI.

The CDR3 sequence: CAISTGLAGGIQETQYF. CDR3 in DNA: TGTGCCATCAGTACCGGACTAGCGGGGGGGATCCAAGAGACCCAGTACTTC. V and J are TRBV10-3 and TRBJ2-5; 15 nucleotides match TRBD2. Germline CDR1 and CDR2: ENHRY and SYGVKD. V dropped 5 bases and J dropped 1; count of bases not matched to a gene: 5. This CDR3 has 17 residues.

The rearrangement joins TRBV19 to TRBJ1-2; TRBD1 matches at 7 bases. With V trimmed by 7 bases and J by 5 bases, 7 bases remained unmatched. Germline V gene data show CDR1 as LNHDA and CDR2 as SQIVND (reference sequence). The CDR3 runs 13 residues. The CDR3 DNA reads TGTGCCAGTACCCTCGCAGGGGGGTATGGCTACACCTTC. Amino acids: CASTLAGGYGYTF.

V gene TRBV28 combines with J gene TRBJ2-3; TRBD2 aligns across 13 bases. Unmatched junction bases numbered 15, after V lost 6 bases and J lost 3 bases. This CDR3 has 19 residues. Germline values: CDR1 MDHEN, CDR2 SYDVKM. In DNA form, the CDR3 reads TGTGCCAGCAGCCCACCTTCCAGACTAGCGGGAGGAGCAACAGATACGCAGTATTTT. Its translation is CASSPPSRLAGGATDTQYF.

The CDR3 DNA follows: TGTGCTAGTGGTTCTTTTCCGGGAGAACGGGGCAATGAGCAGTTCTTC. It specifies CASGSFPGERGNEQFF. This sequence joins TRBV12-5 and TRBJ2-1, with D perhaps matching TRBD2 (6 bases). V lost 4 bases and J 6 bases, leaving 19 bases between the germline ends. The CDR3 has 16 amino acids. CDR1 is LGHNT, CDR2 FRNRAP, per germline.

The rearrangement uses TRBV5-6 and TRBJ1-5; D call uncertain. The CDR3 contains 17 residues. Trimming shortened V by 2 bases and J by 0 bases, and 15 bases separated the two germline ends. Germline V gene sequence: CDR1 SGHDT, CDR2 YYEEEE. This CDR3 reads CASSFFRTADSNQPQHF. The DNA of the CDR3 is TGTGCCAGCAGCTTCTTCCGGACTGCGGATAGCAATCAGCCCCAGCATTTT.

Written as DNA, the CDR3 is TGTGCCAGCAGCCAAGATAGAACTAGCGGGAGGAGTGAGCAGTTCTTC. Protein: CASSQDRTSGRSEQFF. The chain employs TRBV3-1 (or the pseudogene TRBV3-2) and TRBJ2-1; TRBD2 aligns across 12 bases. Germline V CDR1 and CDR2: LGHDT, YNNKEL (reference sequence). With V trimmed by 0 bases and J by 9 bases, 6 bases remained unmatched. The CDR3 contains 16 residues.

This chain links TRBV10-3 with TRBJ1-2; 7 bases match TRBD1. The germline V gene has CDR1 ENHRY and CDR2 SYGVKD. This CDR3 is built from 15 residues. After removal of 2 bases from V and 2 bases from J, the junction contained 5 bases not matched to a gene. Written as DNA, the CDR3 is TGTGCCATCAGTGAGCCGGGACAGCTAAACTATGGCTACACCTTC. Translating gives CAISEPGQLNYGYTF.

V gene TRBV12-3 or TRBV12-4 combines with J gene TRBJ1-2; D uncertain. The V gene lost 1 base and the J gene lost 7 bases, with 10 bases spanning the gap. This CDR3 has 13 amino acids. The CDR3 protein is CASSLEFSGGYTF. In DNA, the CDR3 is TGTGCCAGCAGTTTAGAGTTTTCGGGTGGCTACACCTTC.

The chain employs TRBV19 and TRBJ2-4, with 15 bases lining up with TRBD2. CDR1 is LNHDA, CDR2 SQIVND, per germline (reference sequence). The CDR3 is 20 amino acids. Trimming took 3 bases from V and 1 from J; bases not matched to a gene: 10. DNA of the CDR3: TGTGCCAGTAGTATCCAAGGGACTAGCGGGAGGTCGGCGGCCAAAAACATTCAGTACTTC. This translates into CASSIQGTSGRSAAKNIQYF. Filled out from reference TRBV19 and TRBJ2-4, the complete variable domain reads DGGITQSPKYLFRKEGQNVTLSCEQNLNHDAMYWYRQDPGQGLRLIYYSQIVNDFQKGDIAEGYSVSREKKESFPLTVTSAQKNPTAFYLCASSIQGTSGRSAAKNIQYFGAGTRLSVL.

This clone was detected only once. The chain carries TRBV5-6 and TRBJ1-2, with TRBD1 matching 8 bases. In germline, CDR1 is SGHDT, CDR2 YYEEEE. V lost 0 bases, J lost 4 bases, and 5 bases stayed unmatched. CDR3 length: 15 amino acids. In DNA, the CDR3 is TGTGCCAGCAGCTTGGGGGACAGGCCTCTCTATGGCTACACCTTC. Translated, it gives CASSLGDRPLYGYTF.

The V and J genes are TRBV9 and TRBJ1-2; TRBD1 might be the D (5 bases). The CDR3 length is 16 residues. V was cut by 2 bases and J by 6 bases, with 20 bases left in between. Germline V gene lookup returns CDR1 SGDLS and CDR2 YYNGEE. CDR3 sequence (DNA): TGTGCCAGCAGCGTTCTCCTTTCGGTCCCAGGGAATGGCTACACCTTC. It specifies CASSVLLSVPGNGYTF.

The CDR3 DNA reads TGTGCCTGGAGTGCGACAGGGGGCTATGGCTACACCTTC. Translated: CAWSATGGYGYTF. V is TRBV30 and J is TRBJ1-2; 9 nucleotides line up with TRBD1. The trim removed 1 base at V and 4 bases at J, leaving 1 base unmatched. Germline V lookup: CDR1 GTSNPN, CDR2 SVGIG (reference sequence). The CDR3 runs to 13 residues.

This clone showed up just a few times. The V call is TRBV27, the J call TRBJ2-7; 8 nucleotides match TRBD1. CDR1 and CDR2 (germline): MNHEY, SMNVEV (reference sequence). V gave up 3 bases and J gave up 0 bases; unmatched junction bases: 7. The CDR3 is made up of 16 amino acids. As DNA, the CDR3 is TGTGCCAGCAGTTTTTCCGGACAGGGACCCTCCTACGAGCAGTACTTC. This gives the protein CASSFSGQGPSYEQYF.

V is TRBV24-1 and J is TRBJ2-2, with D maybe TRBD2 (7 bases). The germline V gene encodes CDR1 KGHDR and CDR2 SFDVKD. The CDR3 covers 19 residues. V lost 4 bases, J lost 0 bases, and 20 bases lay in between. The CDR3 region is CATSDPAGKGGTNTGELFF. In DNA, the CDR3 is TGTGCCACCAGTGACCCCGCTGGGAAGGGGGGGACGAACACCGGGGAGCTGTTTTTT.

The rearrangement joins TRBV9 to TRBJ2-3; D possibly corresponds to TRBD2 (7 bases). With 2 bases removed from V and 0 bases from J, the gap between germline ends came to 19 bases. Germline V CDR1 and CDR2: SGDLS, YYNGEE. The CDR3 totals 18 residues. The CDR3 DNA follows: TGTGCCAGCAGCGTTCTTGGGGGGGCCCTCCGTAGCACAGATACGCAGTATTTT. Translation: CASSVLGGALRSTDTQYF.